The T cell receptor (beta chain) described here comes from a study of Graves' ophthalmopathy and Graves' hyperthyroidism. General study findings and limits: Most thyroid clonotypes expanded beyond 0.001 frequency were also found in blood. It was with 65% to 71% sensitivity and about 72% specificity that the model predicted ophthalmopathy progression.

RNA served as the template for amplifying TCR beta CDR3 regions. The first round was an RT-PCR with HTBI primers, and the second round was a multiplex PCR. From the multiplex PCR reads, TCRdb called clonotypes with MiXCR, one entry per CDR3 protein. The table has around 1,000,000 distinct CDR3 sequences, approximately 35% seen once. Trimming took off 6 bases at V and 13 bases at J, with 18 bases between the two ends. Per the germline V gene, CDR1 is SQVTM and CDR2 is ANQGSEA. This CDR3 region has 12 residues. Included hyperthyroidism patients were aged 18 to 65 and newly diagnosed (under 2 months' duration). Certain patients were not enrolled. These were patients with other autoimmune diseases, uncontrolled infections, pregnancy or lactation. Notes on this clonotype: Its antigen is still unknown.

The sequencing sample was made of peripheral blood or thyroid tissue (not recorded which). This chain joins TRBV29-1 and TRBJ1-4; D gene uncertain. The clonotype comes from an adult man with Graves' hyperthyroidism. The DNA of the CDR3 is TGCAGCGTAGTTGGAGATGGGCGGGGACTGTTTTTT. This gives the protein CSVVGDGRGLFF.